This T cell receptor beta chain originates from a study of blood T cell repertoires in COVID-19. V lost 4 bases, J lost 0 bases, and 13 bases lay in between. CDR1 LGHDT and CDR2 YNNKEL come from the germline V gene (reference sequence). The CDR3 length is 16 residues. TCRdb's table, derived via immunoSEQ multiplex PCR, lists solely in-frame clones and lacks some. Of roughly 400,000 clones in the sample, about nine tenths were seen once. The chain joins TRBV3-1 (or the pseudogene TRBV3-2) to TRBJ1-3; no definite D call. The receptor's source is a woman in her 40s who had been exposed to COVID-19. Sequenced input: PBMCs or T cells enriched from blood (not recorded which). CDR3 nucleotide sequence: TGTGCCAGCAGCCTAAGGATGAGGTTCTCTGGAAACACCATATATTTT. The encoded protein is CASSLRMRFSGNTIYF.